This passage covers 29 T cell receptor beta chains from one sample sequenced in a study of T cell responses to AZD1222 COVID-19 vaccine. Sequencing was performed with immunoSEQ multiplex PCR; in TCRdb, only in-frame clones are kept and a portion is missing. This table has tens of thousands of clones, about 92% appearing once. The sequenced sample was peripheral blood, obtained on day 0 of AZD1222 vaccination. Source of these receptors: an adult in good health.

This sequence joins TRBV11-2 and TRBJ2-1; 8 bases map to TRBD2. This CDR3 is built from 15 residues. Unmatched junction bases numbered 6, after V lost 4 bases and J lost 4 bases. CDR1 is SGHAT and CDR2 is FQNNGV in the germline V gene. CDR3 sequence reads: CASSSSSGHYNEQFF. Written as DNA, the CDR3 is TGTGCCAGCAGCTCCTCTAGCGGGCATTACAATGAGCAGTTCTTC.

The chain couples TRBV5-1 to TRBJ2-6; perhaps TRBD2 as D (6 bases). From germline, CDR1 is SGHRS and CDR2 YFSETQ. With 3 bases removed from V and 0 bases from J, the gap between germline ends came to 25 bases. CDR3 size: 21 residues. CDR3 DNA sequence: TGCGCCAGCAGCTCGGCCGCGACGGGGGTTTCCCCTTTCTCTGGGGCCAACGTCCTGACTTTC. Its translation: CASSSAATGVSPFSGANVLTF.

V usage is TRBV7-3 and J usage is TRBJ1-1; D uncertain. V was clipped by 6 bases and J by 4 bases, with 18 bases between them. Germline V gene sequence: CDR1 SGHTA, CDR2 FQGTGA. This CDR3 has 15 residues. CDR3 loop: CASRPFGGLSTEAFF. The CDR3 DNA reads TGTGCCAGCAGACCCTTCGGTGGCTTGAGCACTGAAGCTTTCTTT. Looking up the rest from reference TRBV7-3 and TRBJ1-1 gives the full variable domain: GAGVSQTPSNKVTEKGKYVELRCDPISGHTALYWYRQSLGQGPEFLIYFQGTGAADDSGLPNDRFFAVRPEGSVSTLKIQRTERGDSAVYLCASRPFGGLSTEAFFGQGTRLTVV.

The chain employs TRBV2 and TRBJ1-1, with D maybe TRBD1 (5 bases). The CDR3 is made up of 13 amino acids. Germline values: CDR1 SNHLY, CDR2 FYNNEI. V was shortened by 4 bases and J by 7 bases, with 13 bases between the two germline ends. The CDR3, as DNA: TGTGCCAGCAGTGGTCAAGGGACGGGTGAAGCTTTCTTT. Translating it yields CASSGQGTGEAFF. The full variable domain, with the rest looked up from reference TRBV2 and TRBJ1-1, is EPEVTQTPSHQVTQMGQEVILRCVPISNHLYFYWYRQILGQKVEFLVSFYNNEISEKSEIFDDQFSVERPDGSNFTLKIRSTKLEDSAMYFCASSGQGTGEAFFGQGTRLTVV.

V and J are TRBV7-9 and TRBJ1-5; the match to TRBD1 covers 7 bases. CDR1 is SEHNR and CDR2 is FQNEAQ in the germline V gene (reference sequence). The length of the CDR3 is 13 residues. V lost 5 bases and J lost 7; bases outside the gene matches: 5. Here the CDR3 reads CASSPQGDQPQHF. The CDR3 DNA sequence: TGTGCCAGCAGCCCCCAGGGGGACCAGCCCCAGCATTTT.

V is TRBV4-2 and J is TRBJ2-1, with 8 nucleotides matching TRBD2. In germline, CDR1 is LGHNA, CDR2 YNFKEQ. V shed 6 bases and J 6 bases; nucleotides not matched to a gene: 10. CDR3 length equals 15 residues. The CDR3 coding sequence is TGTGCCAGCAGAGTCAGCGGGGGCGCCCCCAATGAGCAGTTCTTC. Protein sequence: CASRVSGGAPNEQFF.

The rearrangement joins TRBV28 to TRBJ2-3; 7 nucleotides agree with TRBD2. The CDR3 spans 15 residues. Losses at the gene ends were 6 bases for V and 3 bases for J; bases not matched to a gene: 9. Germline V gene lookup returns CDR1 MDHEN and CDR2 SYDVKM. For the CDR3, the DNA is TGTGCCAGCAGCTCGGGAGGTTCAAGAACAGATACGCAGTATTTT. Translated, it gives CASSSGGSRTDTQYF.

This chain uses TRBV21-1 with TRBJ2-2. TRBV21-1 is described as a pseudogene. The CDR3 sequence is 16 residues long. The DNA of the CDR3 is TGTGCCAGCAGCAAAGTCTCGGCCCATAGTAGTGGGGAGCTGTTTTTT. Its translation is CASSKVSAHSSGELFF.

The chain employs TRBV4-1 and TRBJ2-3, with 13 bases lining up with TRBD2. With V trimmed by 4 bases and J by 4 bases, 5 bases remained unmatched. The CDR3 extends over 16 amino acids. Germline CDR1 MGHRA, CDR2 YSYEKL. DNA of the CDR3: TGCGCCAGCAGCCTTCGGACTAGCGGGAGCGCAGATACGCAGTATTTT. It codes for CASSLRTSGSADTQYF.

CDR3: CASSYLGRGQDTQYF. As DNA, the CDR3 is TGTGCCAGCAGTTACCTAGGCAGGGGGCAAGATACGCAGTATTTT. The V gene is TRBV6-2 or TRBV6-3, the J gene TRBJ2-3; TRBD1 agrees at 8 bases. The CDR3 runs to 15 residues. Unmatched junction bases numbered 6, after V lost 2 bases and J lost 5 bases. The germline gives CDR1 MNHEY, CDR2 SVGEGT.

This chain links TRBV28 with TRBJ1-1, with D perhaps matching TRBD1 (6 bases). V was clipped by 5 bases and J by 0 bases, with 13 bases between them. Germline CDR1 and CDR2: MDHEN and SYDVKM. The CDR3 is 15 residues long. The CDR3 protein is CASSANRDLNTEAFF. CDR3 DNA sequence: TGTGCCAGCAGTGCCAACAGGGACCTGAACACTGAAGCTTTCTTT. Supplemented by reference TRBV28 and TRBJ1-1, the full variable domain reads DVKVTQSSRYLVKRTGEKVFLECVQDMDHENMFWYRQDPGLGLRLIYFSYDVKMKEKGDIPEGYSVSREKKERFSLILESASTNQTSMYLCASSANRDLNTEAFFGQGTRLTVV.

V usage is TRBV6-2 or TRBV6-3 and J usage is TRBJ2-1, with D perhaps given as TRBD1 or TRBD2 (5 bases each). Between the trimmed V and J ends, which lost 5 bases and 14 bases, there was a span of 25 bases. This CDR3 comprises 15 residues. CDR1 and CDR2 from the germline V gene are MNHEY and SVGEGT. The CDR3 spells CASSEGAGLGAREFF. The CDR3 DNA reads TGTGCCAGCAGTGAGGGAGCAGGGCTCGGCGCAAGGGAGTTCTTC.

The chain recombines TRBV7-9 with TRBJ2-1, with 10 bases fitting TRBD2. This CDR3 comprises 17 residues. Germline V lookup: CDR1 SEHNR, CDR2 FQNEAQ (reference sequence). V was clipped by 1 base and J by 0 bases; unmatched bases: 3. CDR3 bases: TGTGCCAGCAGCTTAGAAACTAGCGGGACCTCCTACAATGAGCAGTTCTTC. Its protein is CASSLETSGTSYNEQFF.

This chain uses TRBV5-3 with TRBJ2-7, with D possibly matching TRBD1 (6 bases). TRBV5-3 is reported as an ORF; its role is uncertain. Deletions cut 4 bases from V and 7 bases from J, with 9 bases between. The CDR3 runs to 11 residues. CDR3 residues: CARSLRGEQYF. Here the CDR3 DNA reads TGTGCCAGAAGCCTGAGGGGGGAGCAGTACTTC.

The chain carries TRBV29-1 and TRBJ2-7; D tentatively reads TRBD1 or TRBD2 (5 bases each). V was pared by 7 bases and J by 9 bases, with 16 bases between. From germline, CDR1 is SQVTM and CDR2 ANQGSEA. The CDR3 is 11 amino acids. The CDR3, as DNA: TGCAGCGGATACCGGGACGGGTGGCAGTACTTC. Residues: CSGYRDGWQYF.

The V and J genes are TRBV7-3 and TRBJ2-1; 9 bases are a match to TRBD2. Looked up from germline, CDR1 is SGHTA and CDR2 is FQGTGA. This CDR3 is built from 13 residues. V shed 1 base, J shed 15 bases, and the junction held 7 bases outside the gene matches. CDR3 in amino acids: CASSLRASGMVFF. DNA for the CDR3: TGTGCCAGCAGCTTAAGGGCTAGCGGGATGGTGTTCTTC.

This clone showed up just a few times. This chain connects TRBV28 to TRBJ1-2, with D possibly matching TRBD1 (6 bases). Germline CDR1 and CDR2: MDHEN and SYDVKM. V lost 2 bases, J lost 3 bases, and 13 bases lay in between. CDR3 size: 15 residues. CDR3 amino acids: CASSLGQGRYYGYTF. In DNA, the CDR3 is TGTGCCAGCAGTTTAGGGCAGGGGCGGTACTATGGCTACACCTTC.

CDR3 nucleotides: TGTGCCAGCAGCTTAATGGACCTCCAAGAGACCCAGTACTTC. This gives the protein CASSLMDLQETQYF. This chain links TRBV11-2 with TRBJ2-5; unclear D gene. Trimming removed 2 bases at V and 1 base at J, with 8 bases between. The length of the CDR3 is 14 residues. The germline V gene has CDR1 SGHAT and CDR2 FQNNGV. The variable domain in full, completed from reference TRBV11-2 and TRBJ2-5, reads EAGVAQSPRYKIIEKRQSVAFWCNPISGHATLYWYQQILGQGPKLLIQFQNNGVVDDSQLPKDRFSAERLKGVDSTLKIQPAKLEDSAVYLCASSLMDLQETQYFGPGTRLLVL.

The table lists this clone with a count of one. The V call is TRBV27, the J call TRBJ1-2, with a possible D match to TRBD1 (6 bases). The length of the CDR3 is 15 residues. The germline V gene has CDR1 MNHEY and CDR2 SMNVEV (reference sequence). Trimming pared 2 bases from V and 4 bases from J, leaving 14 bases between. The CDR3 sequence: CASSLVPGTPYGYTF. The CDR3 DNA reads as TGTGCCAGCAGTTTAGTGCCCGGGACACCCTATGGCTACACCTTC.

The rearrangement links TRBV7-8 to TRBJ2-7; 12 nucleotides line up with TRBD2. The germline V gene has CDR1 SGHVS and CDR2 FQNEAQ. V lost 5 bases to trimming and J lost 1 base; unmatched junction nucleotides: 3. This CDR3 contains 15 residues. CDR3 sequence: CASSTGTSGSYEQYF. CDR3 nucleotides: TGTGCCAGCAGCACCGGGACTAGCGGGTCCTACGAGCAGTACTTC. Looking up the rest from reference TRBV7-8 and TRBJ2-7 gives the full variable domain: GAGVSQSPRYKVAKRGQDVALRCDPISGHVSLFWYQQALGQGPEFLTYFQNEAQLDKSGLPSDRFFAERPEGSVSTLKIQRTQQEDSAVYLCASSTGTSGSYEQYFGPGTRLTVT.

The J gene is TRBJ2-1, the V gene TRBV10-1; 9 bases are shared with TRBD2. The germline gives CDR1 WNHNN, CDR2 SYGVQD (reference sequence). Losses at the gene ends were 4 bases for V and 8 bases for J; bases not matched to a gene: 9. The CDR3 is 15 residues long. CDR3 residues: CASSGAGGPADEQFF. As DNA, the CDR3 is TGCGCCAGCAGTGGGGCGGGAGGGCCCGCCGATGAGCAGTTCTTC.

V gene TRBV15 combines with J gene TRBJ2-7; TRBD2 matches at 12 bases. This CDR3 contains 15 residues. Germline CDR1 reads LNHNV; CDR2 reads YYDKDF (reference sequence). Trimming cost V 0 bases and J 4 bases; bases outside gene matches: 1. The CDR3 spells CATSRDLAGGYEQYF. The DNA for the CDR3 is TGTGCCACCAGCAGAGATCTAGCGGGAGGGTACGAGCAGTACTTC.

V is TRBV5-1 and J is TRBJ1-4; D is possibly TRBD1 (5 bases). The CDR3 has 16 amino acids. Between the trimmed V and J ends, which lost 5 bases and 4 bases, there was a span of 18 bases. Germline loops: CDR1 SGHRS, CDR2 YFSETQ. Here the CDR3 reads CASSSNLRGFNEKLFF. In DNA form, the CDR3 reads TGCGCCAGCAGTTCTAATCTTCGGGGGTTTAATGAAAAACTGTTTTTT.

CDR3 sequence reads: CASSPSGRLSSWADTQYF. In DNA form, the CDR3 reads TGTGCCAGCAGTCCTAGCGGGAGGCTCTCTTCTTGGGCAGATACGCAGTATTTT. This chain joins TRBV28 and TRBJ2-3; 11 bases line up with TRBD2. Trimming removed 5 bases from V and 4 bases from J; junction bases left unmatched: 14. Per the germline V gene, CDR1 is MDHEN and CDR2 is SYDVKM. The CDR3 loop spans 18 amino acids.

The chain uses TRBV6-2 or TRBV6-3 and TRBJ2-1, with D tentatively TRBD1 (6 bases). This CDR3 region has 16 residues. Germline V lookup: CDR1 MNHEY, CDR2 SVGEGT. V dropped 2 bases and J dropped 6 bases, with 17 bases sitting between them. The CDR3 DNA is TGTGCCAGCAGTTACAACACACAGGGTCCCGCCAATGAGCAGTTCTTC. This encodes CASSYNTQGPANEQFF.

This clone was detected only once. V is TRBV6-5 and J is TRBJ2-3, with D unresolved. Deletions cut 5 bases from V and 1 base from J, with 7 bases between. The CDR3 length is 13 residues. Germline-derived CDR1 and CDR2 are MNHEY and SVGAGI. The CDR3 region is CASSPWGTDTQYF. The DNA for the CDR3 is TGTGCCAGCAGTCCCTGGGGCACAGATACGCAGTATTTT.

This clone has just one count. The chain combines TRBV2 with TRBJ1-6; D perhaps matches TRBD1 (5 bases). V shed 5 bases and J shed 7 bases, with 12 bases lying between them. There are 14 residues in the CDR3. In germline, CDR1 is SNHLY, CDR2 FYNNEI. The CDR3 region is CASSSGRRNSPLHF. The CDR3 DNA follows: TGTGCCAGCAGTTCAGGGCGTCGGAATTCACCCCTCCACTTT.

The rearrangement uses TRBV18 and TRBJ1-2, with 9 bases lining up with TRBD1. The V segment lost 3 bases and the J segment 3 bases; nucleotides outside the gene matches: 8. This CDR3 has 16 amino acids. Germline values: CDR1 KGHSH, CDR2 LQKENI. CDR3 DNA sequence: TGTGCCAGCTCACCGACAGGGGGGGTCGTACACTATGGCTACACCTTC. This gives the protein CASSPTGGVVHYGYTF.

This chain connects TRBV5-1 to TRBJ1-2, with TRBD1 identical over 7 bases. Germline V CDR1 and CDR2: SGHRS, YFSETQ. CDR3 length equals 15 residues. Trimming took 0 bases from V and 5 from J; bases not matched to a gene: 7. CDR3 protein: CASSLGGTAPYGYTF. CDR3 coding DNA: TGCGCCAGCAGCTTGGGAGGGACAGCACCTTATGGCTACACCTTC.